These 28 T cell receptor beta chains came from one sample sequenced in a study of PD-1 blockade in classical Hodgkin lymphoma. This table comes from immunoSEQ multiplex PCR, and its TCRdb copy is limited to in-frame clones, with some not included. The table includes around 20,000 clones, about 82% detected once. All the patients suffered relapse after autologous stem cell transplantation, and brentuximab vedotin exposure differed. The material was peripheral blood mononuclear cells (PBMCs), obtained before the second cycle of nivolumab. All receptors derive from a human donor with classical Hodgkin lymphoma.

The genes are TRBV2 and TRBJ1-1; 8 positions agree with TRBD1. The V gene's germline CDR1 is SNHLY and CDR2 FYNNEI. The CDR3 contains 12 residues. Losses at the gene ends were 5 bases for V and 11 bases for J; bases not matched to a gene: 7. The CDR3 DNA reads TGTGCCAGCAGTTTCAGGGGGCGCGATGCTTTCTTT. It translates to CASSFRGRDAFF.

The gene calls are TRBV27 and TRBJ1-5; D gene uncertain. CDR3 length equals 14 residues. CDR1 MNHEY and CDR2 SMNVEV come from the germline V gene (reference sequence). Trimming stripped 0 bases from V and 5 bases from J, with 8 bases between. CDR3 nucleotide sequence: TGTGCCAGCAGTTTATCGGGGTTCGATCAGCCCCAGCATTTT. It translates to CASSLSGFDQPQHF.

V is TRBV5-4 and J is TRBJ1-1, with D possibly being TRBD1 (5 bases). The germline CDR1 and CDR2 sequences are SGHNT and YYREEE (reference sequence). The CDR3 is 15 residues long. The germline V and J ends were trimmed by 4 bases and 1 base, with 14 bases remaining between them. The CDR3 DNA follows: TGTGCCAGCAGCGAGATGGCGCAGGGGAACACTGAAGCTTTCTTT. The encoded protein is CASSEMAQGNTEAFF.

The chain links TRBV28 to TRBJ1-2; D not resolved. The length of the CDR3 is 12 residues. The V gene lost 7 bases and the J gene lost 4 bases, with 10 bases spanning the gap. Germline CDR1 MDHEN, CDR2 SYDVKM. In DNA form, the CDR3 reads TGTGCCAGCACGCGGTCAGGCTATGGCTACACCTTC. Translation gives CASTRSGYGYTF.

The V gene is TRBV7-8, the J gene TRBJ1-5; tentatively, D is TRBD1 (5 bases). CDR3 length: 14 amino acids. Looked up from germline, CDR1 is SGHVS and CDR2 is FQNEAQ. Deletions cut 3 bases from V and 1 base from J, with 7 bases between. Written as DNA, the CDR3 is TGTGCCAGCAGCTTCCGGGACAGCAATCAGCCCCAGCATTTT. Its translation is CASSFRDSNQPQHF.

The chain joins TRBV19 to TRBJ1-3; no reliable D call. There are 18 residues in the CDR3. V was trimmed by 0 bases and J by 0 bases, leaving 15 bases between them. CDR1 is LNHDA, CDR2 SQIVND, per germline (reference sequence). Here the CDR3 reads CASSIDRAADSSGNTIYF. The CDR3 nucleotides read TGTGCCAGTAGTATAGATAGGGCAGCGGATTCCTCTGGAAACACCATATATTTT.

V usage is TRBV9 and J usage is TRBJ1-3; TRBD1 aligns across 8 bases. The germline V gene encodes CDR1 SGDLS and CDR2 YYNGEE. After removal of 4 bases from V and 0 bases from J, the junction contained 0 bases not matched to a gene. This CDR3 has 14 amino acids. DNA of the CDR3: TGTGCCAGCAGCACAGGGGGCTCTGGAAACACCATATATTTT. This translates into CASSTGGSGNTIYF.

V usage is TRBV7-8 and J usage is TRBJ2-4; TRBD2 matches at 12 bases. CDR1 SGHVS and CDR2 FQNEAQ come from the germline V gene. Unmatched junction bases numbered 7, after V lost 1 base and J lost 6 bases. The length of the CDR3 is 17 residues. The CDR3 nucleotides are TGTGCCAGCAGCTTAGGACTAGCGGGAGCCGCTGGAAACATTCAGTACTTC. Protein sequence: CASSLGLAGAAGNIQYF.

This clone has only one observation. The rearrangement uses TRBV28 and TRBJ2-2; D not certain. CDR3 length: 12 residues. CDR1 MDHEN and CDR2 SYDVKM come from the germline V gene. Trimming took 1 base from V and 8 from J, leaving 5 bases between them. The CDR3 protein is CASSLLTGELFF. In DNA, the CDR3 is TGTGCCAGCAGTTTATTAACTGGGGAGCTGTTTTTT.

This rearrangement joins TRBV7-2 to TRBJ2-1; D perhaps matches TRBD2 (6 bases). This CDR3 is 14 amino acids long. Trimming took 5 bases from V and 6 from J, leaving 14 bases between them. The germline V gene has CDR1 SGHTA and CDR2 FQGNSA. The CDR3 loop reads CASSHPRGGNEQFF. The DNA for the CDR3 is TGTGCCAGCAGCCACCCGAGGGGAGGCAATGAGCAGTTCTTC. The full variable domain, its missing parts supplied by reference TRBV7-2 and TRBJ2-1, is GAGVSQSPSNKVTEKGKDVELRCDPISGHTALYWYRQSLGQGLEFLIYFQGNSAPDKSGLPSDRFSAERTGGSVSTLTIQRTQQEDSAVYLCASSHPRGGNEQFFGPGTRLTVL.

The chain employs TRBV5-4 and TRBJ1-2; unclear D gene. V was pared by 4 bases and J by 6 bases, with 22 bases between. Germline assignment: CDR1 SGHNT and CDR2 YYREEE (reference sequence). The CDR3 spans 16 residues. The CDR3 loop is CASSTKIRTFFHGYTF. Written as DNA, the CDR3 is TGTGCCAGCAGCACAAAGATACGGACCTTCTTCCATGGCTACACCTTC. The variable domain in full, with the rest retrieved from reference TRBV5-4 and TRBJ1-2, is ETGVTQSPTHLIKTRGQQVTLRCSSQSGHNTVSWYQQALGQGPQFIFQYYREEENGRGNFPPRFSGLQFPNYSSELNVNALELDDSALYLCASSTKIRTFFHGYTFGSGTRLTVV.

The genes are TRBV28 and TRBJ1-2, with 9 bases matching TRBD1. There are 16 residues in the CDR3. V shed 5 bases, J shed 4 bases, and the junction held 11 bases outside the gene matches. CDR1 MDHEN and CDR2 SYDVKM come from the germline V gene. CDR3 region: CASSATGTGSGYGYTF. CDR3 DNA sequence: TGTGCCAGCAGTGCTACCGGGACAGGGTCGGGCTATGGCTACACCTTC.

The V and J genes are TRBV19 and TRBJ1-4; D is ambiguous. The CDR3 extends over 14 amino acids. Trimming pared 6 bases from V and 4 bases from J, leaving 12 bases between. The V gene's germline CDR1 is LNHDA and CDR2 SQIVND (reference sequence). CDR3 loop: CASRPSGHNEKLFF. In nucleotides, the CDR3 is TGTGCCAGTAGGCCGAGTGGCCATAATGAAAAACTGTTTTTT.

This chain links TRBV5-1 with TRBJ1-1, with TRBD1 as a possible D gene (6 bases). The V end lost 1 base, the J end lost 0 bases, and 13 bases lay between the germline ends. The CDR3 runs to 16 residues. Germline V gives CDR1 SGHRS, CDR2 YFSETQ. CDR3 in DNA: TGCGCCAGCAGCTTGCAAGGGGGGACCATGAACACTGAAGCTTTCTTT. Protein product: CASSLQGGTMNTEAFF.

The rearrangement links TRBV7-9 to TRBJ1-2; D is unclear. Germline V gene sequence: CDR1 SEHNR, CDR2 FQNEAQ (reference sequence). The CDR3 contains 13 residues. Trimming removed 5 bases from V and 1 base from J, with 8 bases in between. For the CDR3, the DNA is TGTGCCAGCAGCGCGGACGGTAACTATGGCTACACCTTC. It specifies CASSADGNYGYTF.

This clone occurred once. CDR3 in DNA: TGTGCCAGCAGCTTAGGGGGGACAGGGGCCCAAGAGACCCAGTACTTC. Translated, it gives CASSLGGTGAQETQYF. The chain recombines TRBV7-2 with TRBJ2-5, with 10 bases aligning to TRBD1. CDR3 size: 16 residues. The V and J ends lost 1 base and 1 base, in that order; junction bases with no gene match: 3. Germline lookup yields CDR1 SGHTA and CDR2 FQGNSA.

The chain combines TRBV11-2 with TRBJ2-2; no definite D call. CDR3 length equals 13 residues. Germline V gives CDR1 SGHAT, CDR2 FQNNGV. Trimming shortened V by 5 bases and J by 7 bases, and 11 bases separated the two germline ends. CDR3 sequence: CASSLVGGGELFF. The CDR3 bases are TGTGCCAGCAGCCTGGTGGGTGGCGGGGAGCTGTTTTTT.

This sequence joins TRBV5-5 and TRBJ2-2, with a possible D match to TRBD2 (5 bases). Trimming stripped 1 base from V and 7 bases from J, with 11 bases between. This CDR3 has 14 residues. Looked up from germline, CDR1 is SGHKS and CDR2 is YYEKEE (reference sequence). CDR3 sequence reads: CASSLIRDYGELFF. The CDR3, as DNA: TGTGCCAGCAGCTTGATCCGGGATTACGGGGAGCTGTTTTTT.

CDR3 sequence (DNA): TGTGCCTGCGACCGGGCCCACTATGGCTACACCTTC. Encoded protein: CACDRAHYGYTF. The gene calls are TRBV30 and TRBJ1-2; D gene unclear. The CDR3 loop spans 12 amino acids. V lost 6 bases and J lost 3, with 11 bases in between. CDR1 and CDR2 (germline): GTSNPN, SVGIG (reference sequence).

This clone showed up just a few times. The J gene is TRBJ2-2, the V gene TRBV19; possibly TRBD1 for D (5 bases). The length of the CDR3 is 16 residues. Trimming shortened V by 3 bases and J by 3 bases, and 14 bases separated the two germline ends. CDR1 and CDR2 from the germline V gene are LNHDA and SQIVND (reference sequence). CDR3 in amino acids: CASSIWAGPDTGELFF. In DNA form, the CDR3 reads TGTGCCAGTAGTATTTGGGCAGGGCCGGACACCGGGGAGCTGTTTTTT.

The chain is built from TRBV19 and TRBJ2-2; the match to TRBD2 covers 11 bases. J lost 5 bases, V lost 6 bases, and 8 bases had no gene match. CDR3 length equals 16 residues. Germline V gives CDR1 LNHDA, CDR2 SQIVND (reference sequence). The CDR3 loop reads CASSHLAGGGTGELFF. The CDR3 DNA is TGTGCCAGTAGCCATCTAGCGGGGGGAGGTACCGGGGAGCTGTTTTTT.

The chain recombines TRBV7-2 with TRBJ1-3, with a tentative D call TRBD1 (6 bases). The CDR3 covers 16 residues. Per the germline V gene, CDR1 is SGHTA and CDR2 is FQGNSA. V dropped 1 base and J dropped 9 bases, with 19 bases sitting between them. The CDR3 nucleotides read TGTGCCAGCAGCTTAGTCGATTTTTTACAGGGAGCCACCATATATTTT. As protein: CASSLVDFLQGATIYF.

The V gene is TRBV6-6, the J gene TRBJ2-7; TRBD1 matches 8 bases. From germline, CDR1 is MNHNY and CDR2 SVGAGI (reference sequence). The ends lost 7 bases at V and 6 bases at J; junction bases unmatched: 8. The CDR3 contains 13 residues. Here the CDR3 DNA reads TGTGCCAGCACCCAGGACAGGGTAAGCGAGCAGTACTTC. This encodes CASTQDRVSEQYF.

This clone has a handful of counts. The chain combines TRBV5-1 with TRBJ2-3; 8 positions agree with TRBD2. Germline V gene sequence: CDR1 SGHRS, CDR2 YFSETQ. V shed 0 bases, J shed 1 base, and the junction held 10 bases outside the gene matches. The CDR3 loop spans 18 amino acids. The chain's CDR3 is CASSLVGRGAVGTDTQYF. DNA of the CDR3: TGCGCCAGCAGCTTGGTGGGGCGGGGGGCCGTCGGCACAGATACGCAGTATTTT.

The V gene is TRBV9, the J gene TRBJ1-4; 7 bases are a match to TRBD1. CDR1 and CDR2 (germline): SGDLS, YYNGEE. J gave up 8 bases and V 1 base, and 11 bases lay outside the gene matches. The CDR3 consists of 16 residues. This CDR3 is CASSVTTGAIVEKLFF. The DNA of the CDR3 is TGTGCCAGCAGCGTAACTACAGGGGCAATAGTGGAAAAACTGTTTTTT.

The CDR3 region is CASSVVVGQGANEQFF. CDR3 sequence (DNA): TGTGCCAGCAGTGTCGTTGTGGGACAGGGGGCTAATGAGCAGTTCTTC. The chain has TRBV27 and TRBJ2-1, with 12 positions matching TRBD1. CDR3 length: 16 residues. Germline CDR1 MNHEY, CDR2 SMNVEV (reference sequence). The V gene end was trimmed by 5 bases and the J gene end by 7 bases; junction bases not matched to a gene: 9.

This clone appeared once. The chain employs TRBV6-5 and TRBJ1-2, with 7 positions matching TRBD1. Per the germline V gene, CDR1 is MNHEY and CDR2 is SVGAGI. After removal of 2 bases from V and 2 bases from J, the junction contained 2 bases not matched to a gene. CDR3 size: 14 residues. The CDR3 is CASSYGTANYGYTF. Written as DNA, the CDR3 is TGTGCCAGCAGTTACGGGACAGCGAACTATGGCTACACCTTC.

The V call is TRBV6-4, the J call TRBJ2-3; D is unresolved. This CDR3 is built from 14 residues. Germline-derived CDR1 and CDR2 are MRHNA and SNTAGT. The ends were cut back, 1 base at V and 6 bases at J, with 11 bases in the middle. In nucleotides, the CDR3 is TGTGCCAGCAGTGACTATAAGGGTGGGGATACGCAGTATTTT. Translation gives CASSDYKGGDTQYF.